This TCR beta chain was recorded in a study of blood T cells in healthy people across ages (dated by TCRdb to between 2015 and 2016). In the study overall: In model experiments, roughly one uniquely barcoded TCR beta cDNA molecule per two T cells was captured by template switching. Using deep sequencing normalized with unique cDNA molecular identifiers, the study measured how TCR beta repertoire diversity changes with age. Four age groups were formed from the donors: young (average roughly 15 years), middle-aged (approximately 41), aged (roughly 58) and long-lived (more than 75). To avoid experimental bias, donors of different ages were randomly spread across the sequencing lanes. The study analyzed two additional independent replicas of 1 million unique cDNA reads from the same blood draw for two donors, one aged 18 to 29 and one aged 80 or older. General study outcomes and caveats: Conclusive comparison of naive and antigen-experienced compartments was prevented by the profiling of bulk unsorted PBMCs. Compared with the aged group, the long-lived group had more naive CD4+ T cells, fewer expanded clones and increased TCR diversity, a pattern suggesting age selection. A strong correlation was found between observed TCR beta diversity and the percentage of naive T cells measured by flow cytometry. Observed TCR beta diversity per million T cells fell roughly linearly with age, and a significant reduction was already apparent by age approximately 40. The CMV infection status of donors was not known, potentially confounding age-related changes in expanded clonotypes. Total diversity estimates from one million sequenced T cells were considered lower bounds and underestimates.

This clonotype occurred a few times. It has no known antigen specificity. There are no base qualities to consult, and no much larger clone falls within one base. The method behind the library was 5' RACE. The listed sequencing device is Illumina HiSeq 2500. A second PCR of 7 to 11 cycles was performed with a sample-barcoded 5' primer and a J-beta primer mix. A template-switch 5' adaptor carrying 12 random nucleotides introduced a unique molecular identifier onto each TCR beta cDNA molecule. Each sample yielded at least 2.5 million CDR3-containing paired-end reads. All of the RNA was converted into first-strand cDNA using the Mint cDNA synthesis kit, with a TRBC-specific oligonucleotide serving as the primer. Following uracil-DNA glycosylase treatment, a first 18-cycle PCR with universal primers M1SS and BC2_uni_R was performed on all cDNA. The paper's data handling went like this. For normalization, 1 million high-quality reads were randomly selected from each sample, with every read carrying a distinct molecular identifier. Reads sharing molecular identifiers were discarded rather than binned into consensus sequences. MiTCR, with a Q25 quality threshold and the strictest error-elimination algorithm, was used for CDR3 identification, clonotype clustering and error correction. A nonparametric unseen species model using Euler transformation provided a lower-bound estimate of total TCR beta diversity. The raw public data were reprocessed by TCRdb itself: fastp quality trimming at Q25, MiXCR clonotype calling, in-frame beta chains only. Every distinct CDR3 protein forms one entry, paired with its most common genes and DNA. V and J calls and clone size were set by TCRdb, not the authors. The sample table records around 1,700,000 distinct CDR3 sequences; 28% of these occur just once. The top ten clones comprise 6.5% to 8.5% of the sample.

Systemically healthy Caucasian individuals from Russia, approximately 39 in total and aged about 6 to 90 years, were included as donors. Each donor gave approximately 10 milliliters of peripheral blood, collected into EDTA-treated Vacutainer tubes. Ficoll-Paque density-gradient centrifugation was used to isolate PBMCs, with at least 6.5 million per sample. Trizol reagent was used to extract total RNA from PBMCs, with at least 5 micrograms per sample. Naive CD45RAhigh/CD27high T cell percentages were measured by flow cytometry on a PBMC aliquot from every donor. CDR1 KGHSH and CDR2 LQKENI were looked up in the germline V gene. V is shortened by 3 bases, J by 3 bases, and the region joining them spans 8 bases. Reading from cysteine to phenylalanine, the CDR3 counts 13 amino acids. Only the CDR3 region is kept as DNA, spanning 39 bases read in frame from base 1.

The sample was blood. The clonotype originates from a woman under 40 in good health. The rearrangement combines TRBV18 with TRBJ1-1; too little of a D gene remains to name it. The DNA is TGTGCCAGCTCACCTATGCAGGACACTGAAGCTTTCTTT. Protein translation: CASSPMQDTEAFF.